This TCR beta chain was observed in a study of TIL therapy for anti-PD-1-resistant metastatic lung cancer. Study in general: Tumors carried a median roughly 1.5 non-synonymous mutations per megabase.

Study-level results: Treatment-naive, never-smoker and oncogene-addicted patients were overrepresented in this highly selected cohort.

Specified time point: pre-treatment sample, taken before nivolumab and TIL therapy. Enrollment ran from October 2017 to early 2020. The libraries were made with immunoSEQ v3. Sequencing used immunoSEQ multiplex PCR; TCRdb keeps in-frame clones, though not all of them. The table lists about 36,000 clones, about 70% of them singletons. Germline V lookup: CDR1 SGHTS, CDR2 YDEGEE. This CDR3 is built from 14 residues. V was shortened by 0 bases and J by 1 base, with 7 bases between the two germline ends. Worth noting for this clone: As yet, its antigen is unknown.

The V and J genes are TRBV5-8 and TRBJ1-1; D is unclear. The material was blood, obtained at baseline. This clonotype originated in a person aged 25-85 years with non-small cell lung cancer. The CDR3 sequence is CASSLGHPNTEAFF. CDR3 sequence (DNA): TGTGCCAGCAGCTTGGGACACCCGAACACTGAAGCTTTCTTT.